This entry lists 29 T cell receptor beta chains sequenced from one sample in a study of OX40 agonist ivuxolimab in advanced cancers. Produced via immunoSEQ multiplex PCR; TCRdb's table is partial and in-frame only. The sample shows around 6,100 clones, around four fifths of them seen only once. The sequencing used CD4+ or CD8+ T cells sorted from blood, collected in a trial of the OX40 agonist ivuxolimab. The receptors were gathered from an adult with an advanced solid tumor such as melanoma, head and neck, liver or kidney cancer.

The rearrangement joins TRBV12-5 to TRBJ1-1; unclear D gene. Germline CDR1 reads LGHNT; CDR2 reads FRNRAP. Trimming left V 4 bases short and J 8 bases short, with 14 bases between. The CDR3 spans 13 residues. The CDR3: CASGYLSGPEAFF. Here the CDR3 DNA reads TGTGCTAGTGGTTACCTTTCGGGTCCGGAAGCTTTCTTT.

This chain connects TRBV27 to TRBJ2-7; D may be TRBD2 (6 bases). Germline lookup yields CDR1 MNHEY and CDR2 SMNVEV (reference sequence). This CDR3 has 15 amino acids. Trimming removed 3 bases at V and 0 bases at J, with 12 bases between. CDR3 in amino acids: CASSFGGPSSYEQYF. The CDR3 nucleotides are TGTGCCAGCAGTTTCGGGGGTCCCAGCTCCTACGAGCAGTACTTC.

The CDR3 DNA reads as TGTGCCAGCAGTCTACAGGGACTAGCAGGTGAGCAGTTCTTC. Translating it yields CASSLQGLAGEQFF. The chain has TRBV27 and TRBJ2-1, with 9 nucleotides matching TRBD2. From germline, CDR1 is MNHEY and CDR2 SMNVEV (reference sequence). The V and J ends lost 5 bases and 9 bases, in that order; junction bases with no gene match: 8. The CDR3 consists of 14 residues.

This clone has more than one count but fewer than ten. This chain uses TRBV6-5 with TRBJ2-2; a weak D match, TRBD1 (5 bases). The CDR3 is 15 residues long. Looked up from germline, CDR1 is MNHEY and CDR2 is SVGAGI. V shed 1 base and J shed 1 base, with 7 bases lying between them. The CDR3 sequence: CASSYLQGNTGELFF. CDR3 nucleotide sequence: TGTGCCAGCAGTTACTTGCAGGGGAACACCGGGGAGCTGTTTTTT.

Only one count was recorded for this clone. The chain links TRBV30 to TRBJ2-1; 9 nucleotides match TRBD2. J lost 8 bases, V lost 0 bases, and 8 bases had no gene match. Germline CDR1 and CDR2: GTSNPN and SVGIG (reference sequence). The CDR3 runs to 15 residues. CDR3: CAWSVLAGFSDEQFF. The CDR3 DNA reads as TGTGCCTGGAGTGTCCTAGCGGGATTCTCGGATGAGCAGTTCTTC. The whole variable domain, remainder taken from reference TRBV30 and TRBJ2-1, is SQTIHQWPATLVQPVGSPLSLECTVEGTSNPNLYWYRQAAGRGLQLLFYSVGIGQISSEVPQNLSASRPQDRQFILSSKKLLLSDSGFYLCAWSVLAGFSDEQFFGPGTRLTVL.

This chain's CDR3 is CATSSGYGTGLSYEQYF. Written as DNA, the CDR3 is TGTGCCACCAGCAGTGGGTATGGGACAGGGTTATCCTACGAGCAGTACTTC. The V call is TRBV15, the J call TRBJ2-7, with 9 nucleotides matching TRBD1. Germline assignment: CDR1 LNHNV and CDR2 YYDKDF (reference sequence). This CDR3 spans 17 amino acids. Trimming at V came to 3 bases and at J to 1 base, leaving 10 bases not matched to a gene.

This clone came up a few times. The rearrangement uses TRBV28 and TRBJ1-5; D remains ambiguous. From germline, CDR1 is MDHEN and CDR2 SYDVKM. The germline V and J ends were trimmed by 1 base and 6 bases, with 7 bases remaining between them. The length of the CDR3 is 13 residues. The CDR3 DNA is TGTGCCAGCAGTTTATCTCCCGGTCAGCCCCAGCATTTT. Its translation is CASSLSPGQPQHF.

The CDR3 DNA sequence: TGTGCCAGCACCCCTACCCCGACAGGCGGCACTGAAGCTTTCTTT. It codes for CASTPTPTGGTEAFF. This chain links TRBV28 with TRBJ1-1; perhaps TRBD1 as D (6 bases). Germline CDR1 MDHEN, CDR2 SYDVKM. The V and J ends lost 7 bases and 4 bases respectively, with 19 bases between them. The CDR3 contains 15 residues.

J is TRBJ2-7 and V is TRBV7-6, with 7 bases aligning to TRBD1. Germline CDR1 is SGHVS and CDR2 is FNYEAQ. The CDR3 extends over 13 amino acids. The trim removed 2 bases at V and 5 bases at J, leaving 3 bases unmatched. This CDR3 reads CASSLSGTDEQYF. CDR3 nucleotide sequence: TGTGCCAGCAGCTTATCCGGGACAGACGAGCAGTACTTC.

This clone was seen more than once but under ten times. The chain employs TRBV5-1 and TRBJ2-7; D gene ambiguous. Germline lookup yields CDR1 SGHRS and CDR2 YFSETQ. The CDR3 has 12 amino acids. V was shortened by 4 bases and J by 2 bases, with 7 bases between the two germline ends. The CDR3 loop reads CASSAVPYEQYF. The CDR3 region has the DNA TGCGCCAGCAGCGCCGTCCCCTACGAGCAGTACTTC.

The chain has TRBV6-5 and TRBJ2-1; D call uncertain. V was clipped by 2 bases and J by 6 bases, with 11 bases between them. The CDR3 is made up of 14 amino acids. Looked up from germline, CDR1 is MNHEY and CDR2 is SVGAGI. The CDR3: CASSYIGSPNEQFF. In DNA form, the CDR3 reads TGTGCCAGCAGTTACATAGGCAGCCCCAATGAGCAGTTCTTC.

The genes are TRBV4-1 and TRBJ2-5, with 14 bases identical to TRBD2. Germline assignment: CDR1 MGHRA and CDR2 YSYEKL. Trimming cost V 5 bases and J 4 bases; bases outside gene matches: 9. The CDR3 contains 17 residues. The CDR3 protein is CASSLVTSGRGGETQYF. In nucleotides, the CDR3 is TGCGCCAGCAGCTTGGTGACTAGCGGGAGGGGGGGAGAGACCCAGTACTTC.

This chain uses TRBV2 with TRBJ2-1; 9 bases line up with TRBD1. The CDR3 contains 16 residues. Trimming at V came to 6 bases and at J to 7 bases, leaving 13 bases not matched to a gene. CDR1 and CDR2 (germline): SNHLY, FYNNEI. CDR3 loop: CASRFRRDRETNEQFF. Here the CDR3 DNA reads TGTGCCAGCAGATTTCGTCGGGACAGGGAAACGAATGAGCAGTTCTTC.

The chain combines TRBV27 with TRBJ2-1; D remains ambiguous. There are 15 residues in the CDR3. Per the germline V gene, CDR1 is MNHEY and CDR2 is SMNVEV (reference sequence). The V end was cut by 1 base, the J end by 0 bases, with 7 bases between. This CDR3 reads CASSLFLSSYNEQFF. Here the CDR3 DNA reads TGTGCCAGCAGTTTATTCCTAAGCTCCTACAATGAGCAGTTCTTC.

The V call is TRBV4-1, the J call TRBJ1-1; D remains ambiguous. The CDR3 is 15 amino acids. V was cut by 4 bases and J by 3 bases, with 15 bases left in between. Germline V CDR1 and CDR2: MGHRA, YSYEKL. The CDR3 nucleotides read TGCGCCAGCAGCCCTCCAGTTGTTTTGGACACTGAAGCTTTCTTT. This codes for CASSPPVVLDTEAFF.

V usage is TRBV2 and J usage is TRBJ2-6, with D hard to call. This CDR3 comprises 18 residues. Germline loops: CDR1 SNHLY, CDR2 FYNNEI. V gave up 5 bases and J gave up 5 bases, with 22 bases separating them. The CDR3 sequence is CASSPISPIQSRANVLTF. CDR3 in DNA: TGTGCCAGCAGTCCCATTTCACCGATACAAAGTCGGGCCAACGTCCTGACTTTC.

This clone has just one count. The genes are TRBV5-1 and TRBJ1-3, with D hard to call. The ends were cut back, 3 bases at V and 0 bases at J, with 7 bases in the middle. The germline V gene encodes CDR1 SGHRS and CDR2 YFSETQ. There are 14 residues in the CDR3. CDR3 sequence reads: CASSSGSSGNTIYF. The CDR3 DNA follows: TGCGCCAGCAGCTCGGGGAGCTCTGGAAACACCATATATTTT.

The genes are TRBV28 and TRBJ1-4, with TRBD1 matching 7 bases. The CDR3 extends over 14 amino acids. CDR1 MDHEN and CDR2 SYDVKM come from the germline V gene. J gave up 12 bases and V 3 bases, and 10 bases lay outside the gene matches. CDR3 amino acids: CASSFRGGGMELFF. CDR3 nucleotide sequence: TGTGCCAGCAGTTTCAGAGGGGGCGGGATGGAACTGTTTTTT.

The V call is TRBV13, the J call TRBJ1-2, with a weak D call TRBD1 (6 bases). V was cut by 6 bases and J by 2 bases, with 13 bases left in between. The germline CDR1 and CDR2 sequences are PRHDT and FYEKMQ (reference sequence). This CDR3 contains 14 residues. Written as DNA, the CDR3 is TGTGCCAGCAGTTTGGGGGGGCAGAACTATGGCTACACCTTC. Amino acid sequence: CASSLGGQNYGYTF.

V is TRBV19 and J is TRBJ2-1; D is ambiguous. Per the germline V gene, CDR1 is LNHDA and CDR2 is SQIVND (reference sequence). Deletions cut 5 bases from V and 0 bases from J, with 11 bases between. CDR3 length equals 15 residues. CDR3 sequence: CASSPASYSYNEQFF. CDR3 in DNA: TGTGCCAGTAGTCCGGCTTCCTACTCCTACAATGAGCAGTTCTTC.

The chain couples TRBV7-6 to TRBJ2-5; 8 positions agree with TRBD2. The V gene end was trimmed by 5 bases and the J gene end by 3 bases; junction bases not matched to a gene: 20. From germline, CDR1 is SGHVS and CDR2 FNYEAQ. The CDR3 extends over 19 amino acids. DNA for the CDR3: TGTGCCAGCAGCACGGCGAGCGGGAGCGTCCTCCAAAAGGAAGAGACCCAGTACTTC. Amino acid sequence: CASSTASGSVLQKEETQYF.

This clone was detected a few times. The V gene is TRBV5-5, the J gene TRBJ2-7; D call uncertain. The germline gives CDR1 SGHKS, CDR2 YYEKEE (reference sequence). CDR3 length: 13 amino acids. Between the trimmed V and J ends, which lost 0 bases and 6 bases, there was a span of 10 bases. CDR3 sequence: CASSLGTFVEQYF. The CDR3 DNA is TGTGCCAGCAGCTTGGGGACCTTCGTCGAGCAGTACTTC.

The chain has TRBV6-5 and TRBJ1-2; D call uncertain. From germline, CDR1 is MNHEY and CDR2 SVGAGI. This CDR3 region has 15 residues. Trimming removed 2 bases from V and 1 base from J, with 11 bases in between. Here the CDR3 DNA reads TGTGCCAGCAGTTACAGTCCAGCGGATAACTATGGCTACACCTTC. The encoded protein is CASSYSPADNYGYTF.

The chain carries TRBV23-1 and TRBJ1-5; no clear D gene. TRBV23-1 qualifies as an ORF whose function is uncertain. Trimming left V 3 bases short and J 4 bases short, with 13 bases between. This CDR3 spans 15 amino acids. Here the CDR3 DNA reads TGCGCCAGCAGTCACTACCCCACCCTAAATCAGCCCCAGCATTTT. Its protein product is CASSHYPTLNQPQHF.

DNA for the CDR3: TGTGCCAGCAGCTGGGGCAGCAATGAGCAGTTCTTC. Its translation is CASSWGSNEQFF. J is TRBJ2-1 and V is TRBV5-6, with a weak D call TRBD1 (5 bases). CDR1 SGHDT and CDR2 YYEEEE come from the germline V gene. V shed 3 bases and J shed 6 bases, with 7 bases lying between them. There are 12 residues in the CDR3.

The rearrangement joins TRBV7-9 to TRBJ1-2; the D gene is possibly TRBD1 (5 bases). This CDR3 contains 15 residues. Looked up from germline, CDR1 is SEHNR and CDR2 is FQNEAQ (reference sequence). V was trimmed by 4 bases and J by 2 bases, leaving 14 bases between them. As DNA, the CDR3 is TGTGCCAGCAGCTGGGCCGGGGGAAAAAACTATGGCTACACCTTC. Protein sequence: CASSWAGGKNYGYTF.

This clone was recorded a few times. The chain carries TRBV27 and TRBJ1-1; D call uncertain. The CDR3 extends over 13 amino acids. Germline values: CDR1 MNHEY, CDR2 SMNVEV (reference sequence). V dropped 5 bases and J dropped 5 bases, with 12 bases sitting between them. CDR3 sequence: CASSRRVGTEAFF. For the CDR3, the DNA is TGTGCCAGCAGTAGGAGGGTGGGAACTGAAGCTTTCTTT.

In its sample, this clone was seen a few times. The V call is TRBV28, the J call TRBJ2-7; 8 positions agree with TRBD1. This CDR3 spans 15 amino acids. Germline trimming cut 4 bases from V and 6 bases from J; bases unmatched to any gene: 11. Germline lookup yields CDR1 MDHEN and CDR2 SYDVKM. CDR3 residues: CASSSVTGGAGEQYF. The CDR3 DNA sequence: TGTGCCAGCAGTTCAGTTACAGGGGGTGCGGGCGAGCAGTACTTC.

By sample share, this clone is large. The chain joins TRBV5-5 to TRBJ2-1, with a weak D call TRBD2 (5 bases). Germline V gene data show CDR1 as SGHKS and CDR2 as YYEKEE (reference sequence). This CDR3 contains 12 residues. The V gene lost 1 base and the J gene lost 13 bases, with 12 bases spanning the gap. CDR3 in amino acids: CASSLSDLAQFF. The CDR3 coding sequence is TGTGCCAGCAGCTTGTCGGATCTAGCACAGTTCTTC.